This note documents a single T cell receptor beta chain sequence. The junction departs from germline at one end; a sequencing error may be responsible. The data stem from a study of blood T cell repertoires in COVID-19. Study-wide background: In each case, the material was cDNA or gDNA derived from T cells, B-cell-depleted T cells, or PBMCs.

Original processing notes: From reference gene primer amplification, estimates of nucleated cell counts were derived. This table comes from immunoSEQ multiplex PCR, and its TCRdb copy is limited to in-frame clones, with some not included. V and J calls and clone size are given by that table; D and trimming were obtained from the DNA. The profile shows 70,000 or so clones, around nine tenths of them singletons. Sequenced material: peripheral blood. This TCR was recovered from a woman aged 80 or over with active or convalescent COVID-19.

In DNA, the CDR3 is TGTGCCATCAATGAGCGCGGTCCTAATGAAAAACTGTTTTTT. Encoded protein: CAINERGPNEKLFF. The chain recombines TRBV10-3 with TRBJ1-4; no reliable D call. In germline, CDR1 is ENHRY, CDR2 SYGVKD. CDR3 length: 14 residues.